The source of this T cell receptor (beta chain) is a study of cytomegalovirus exposure and HLA in healthy donors. This CDR3 region has 14 residues. Losses at the gene ends were 3 bases for V and 9 bases for J; bases not matched to a gene: 6. Germline CDR1 and CDR2: SGHDN and FVKESK. With 60 Vbeta and 13 Jbeta primers, the PCR was carried out. The repertoire was sequenced with immunoSEQ multiplex PCR; TCRdb's copy has only in-frame clones and lacks some. This table has roughly 100,000 clones, over 80% appearing once. This clone was seen only a few times. The V call is TRBV14, the J call TRBJ1-4; 8 positions match TRBD1. This TCR derives from a man in his late teens or twenties in good health and CMV-seronegative. Sequencing was performed on PBMCs. The CDR3 loop is CASSHPRQGKKLFF. The CDR3, as DNA: TGTGCCAGCAGCCACCCGAGACAGGGGAAAAAACTGTTTTTT.